Each of the 10 T cell receptor beta chains below was sequenced from the same sample in a study of Graves' ophthalmopathy and Graves' hyperthyroidism. CDR3 regions of TCR beta were amplified from RNA transcripts. A first-round RT-PCR used HTBI primers, followed by a second-round multiplex PCR. MiXCR was run by TCRdb on the multiplex PCR reads, yielding one entry per CDR3 protein. The sample has some 240,000 distinct CDR3 sequences, 45% seen once. The sequenced material came from peripheral blood. The receptors originated from an adult man with Graves' ophthalmopathy.

This clonotype was seen more than once but under ten times. CDR3 amino acids: CSVEGTGTSVYEQYF. The CDR3 DNA reads TGCAGCGTTGAGGGAACCGGGACTAGCGTCTACGAGCAGTACTTC. The gene calls are TRBV29-1 and TRBJ2-7; TRBD2 agrees at 10 bases. Trimming took 3 bases from V and 3 from J; bases not matched to a gene: 8. Germline-derived CDR1 and CDR2 are SQVTM and ANQGSEA. This CDR3 has 15 amino acids.

In this sample, this clonotype turned up a few times. V and J are TRBV19 and TRBJ1-4, with D unclear. The CDR3 consists of 13 residues. Germline values: CDR1 LNHDA, CDR2 SQIVND (reference sequence). Trimming cost V 8 bases and J 6 bases, with 13 bases left between them. The CDR3 nucleotides are TGTGCCAGTTCTTCCGAGTGGGATGAAAAACTGTTTTTT. It translates to CASSSEWDEKLFF.

The chain carries TRBV9 and TRBJ2-7; 8 bases fit TRBD2. The CDR3 has 17 residues. Trimming took 0 bases from V and 0 from J; bases not matched to a gene: 8. In germline, CDR1 is SGDLS, CDR2 YYNGEE. DNA of the CDR3: TGTGCCAGCAGCGTAGGTGAGGCGGGGGGCAGCTCCTACGAGCAGTACTTC. Translation: CASSVGEAGGSSYEQYF.

The chain employs TRBV7-9 and TRBJ2-5; 10 bases agree with TRBD1. The CDR3 spans 15 residues. CDR1 is SEHNR, CDR2 FQNEAQ, per germline (reference sequence). With 3 bases clipped from V and 5 bases from J, the junction kept 6 bases outside the gene matches. CDR3 region: CASSLDRGKFETQYF. Written as DNA, the CDR3 is TGTGCCAGCAGCTTGGACAGGGGGAAATTTGAGACCCAGTACTTC.

In its sample, this clonotype was seen a few times. The J gene is TRBJ1-5, the V gene TRBV7-9; D might be TRBD1 (5 bases). The CDR3 runs to 15 residues. CDR1 and CDR2 from the germline V gene are SEHNR and FQNEAQ (reference sequence). The V gene lost 2 bases and the J gene lost 0 bases, with 8 bases spanning the gap. CDR3 sequence (DNA): TGTGCCAGCAGCTTATTGGGGGATAGCAATCAGCCCCAGCATTTT. This codes for CASSLLGDSNQPQHF. The full variable domain, with the rest looked up from reference TRBV7-9 and TRBJ1-5, is DTGVSQNPRHKITKRGQNVTFRCDPISEHNRLYWYRQTLGQGPEFLTYFQNEAQLEKSRLLSDRFSAERPKGSFSTLEIQRTEQGDSAMYLCASSLLGDSNQPQHFGDGTRLSIL.

Only a few counts were recorded for this clonotype. This chain connects TRBV20-1 to TRBJ1-1; D perhaps matches TRBD1 (6 bases). V was cut by 3 bases and J by 5 bases, with 22 bases left in between. CDR3 length equals 16 residues. In germline, CDR1 is DFQATT, CDR2 SNEGSKA (reference sequence). The CDR3 DNA reads TGCAGTGCTAGGGACGTAAGGCAGGGGAAAATGACTGAAGCTTTCTTT. It specifies CSARDVRQGKMTEAFF.

This chain connects TRBV25-1 to TRBJ2-3; TRBD2 might be the D (6 bases). V was clipped by 6 bases and J by 0 bases, with 7 bases between them. The V gene's germline CDR1 is MGHDK and CDR2 SYGVNS. CDR3 size: 13 residues. This CDR3 reads CASSGSSTDTQYF. CDR3 in DNA: TGTGCCAGCAGCGGGAGTAGCACAGATACGCAGTATTTT.

The chain uses TRBV20-1 and TRBJ2-2; 9 bases align to TRBD1. V shed 6 bases, J shed 4 bases, and the junction held 15 bases outside the gene matches. Germline V lookup: CDR1 DFQATT, CDR2 SNEGSKA (reference sequence). CDR3 length: 17 residues. The chain's CDR3 is CSAMGQGPISSTGELFF. The CDR3 nucleotides are TGCAGTGCCATGGGACAGGGTCCTATTTCGAGCACCGGGGAGCTGTTTTTT.

This clonotype came up a few times. The chain couples TRBV2 to TRBJ2-7; 9 nucleotides match TRBD2. This CDR3 contains 15 residues. Looked up from germline, CDR1 is SNHLY and CDR2 is FYNNEI. Trimming cost V 1 base and J 1 base; bases outside gene matches: 2. Here the CDR3 reads CASSEEGLASYEQYF. CDR3 nucleotide sequence: TGTGCCAGCAGTGAAGAGGGACTAGCTTCCTACGAGCAGTACTTC.

The chain uses TRBV20-1 and TRBJ2-7, with 7 bases lining up with TRBD1. The CDR3 spans 14 residues. CDR1 and CDR2 (germline): DFQATT, SNEGSKA (reference sequence). With 6 bases clipped from V and 0 bases from J, the junction kept 8 bases outside the gene matches. The DNA for the CDR3 is TGCAGTGCCCCCAGGGGGTCGCCCTCCTACGAGCAGTACTTC. It is translated as CSAPRGSPSYEQYF.